These T cell receptor beta chains were read from a single sample in a study of OX40 agonist ivuxolimab in advanced cancers. Here immunoSEQ multiplex PCR was the method, and the copy in TCRdb shows in-frame clones only, minus some. This table holds 21,000 or so clones, around nine tenths found once. This specimen consisted of CD4+ or CD8+ T cells sorted from blood, obtained in a trial of the OX40 agonist ivuxolimab. These receptor sequences come from an adult with an advanced solid tumor such as melanoma, head and neck, liver or kidney cancer. Each CDR3 is given with its conserved first and last residue. The order of the fields is D gene, V gene, J gene, clone size, CDR3 DNA, CDR3 protein. The D gene is left open where the match is weak. Size tells how often a clone was seen (once, few, many) or the class of an expanded clone, and some rows leave it out.

d_call: TRBD1
v_call: TRBV5-1
j_call: TRBJ2-2
clone_size: -
cdr3_nt: TGCGCCAGCAGCCCCCTGGACAGGAGCGGGGAGCTGTTTTTT
cdr3_aa: CASSPLDRSGELFF

d_call: -
v_call: TRBV11-1
j_call: TRBJ2-3
clone_size: -
cdr3_nt: TGTGCCAGCAGCTTAAGTGGGGGGTTCACAGATACGCAGTATTTT
cdr3_aa: CASSLSGGFTDTQYF

d_call: -
v_call: TRBV19
j_call: TRBJ2-1
clone_size: -
cdr3_nt: TGTGCCAGTAGTATAGATCGAGTTTTTAATGAGCAGTTCTTC
cdr3_aa: CASSIDRVFNEQFF

d_call: -
v_call: TRBV5-6
j_call: TRBJ2-7
clone_size: -
cdr3_nt: TGTGCCAGCAGCTTGCTGTCTCCAAACCCCTACGAGCAGTACTTC
cdr3_aa: CASSLLSPNPYEQYF

d_call: -
v_call: TRBV5-1
j_call: TRBJ2-7
clone_size: -
cdr3_nt: TGCGCCAGCAGCGGTACCTACGAGCAGTACTTC
cdr3_aa: CASSGTYEQYF

d_call: -
v_call: TRBV5-6
j_call: TRBJ1-1
clone_size: -
cdr3_nt: TGTGCCAGCAGCTTGGCCGGAGGGAACACTGAAGCTTTCTTT
cdr3_aa: CASSLAGGNTEAFF

d_call: -
v_call: TRBV29-1
j_call: TRBJ2-7
clone_size: -
cdr3_nt: TGCAGCGTTGACCGGGACACCTACGAGCAGTACTTC
cdr3_aa: CSVDRDTYEQYF

d_call: -
v_call: TRBV5-8
j_call: TRBJ1-1
clone_size: few
cdr3_nt: TGTGCCAGCAGCTTTGTAACAGATAACACTGAAGCTTTCTTT
cdr3_aa: CASSFVTDNTEAFF

d_call: -
v_call: TRBV5-6
j_call: TRBJ2-5
clone_size: -
cdr3_nt: TGTGCCAGCAGCTTGAACCAAGAGACCCAGTACTTC
cdr3_aa: CASSLNQETQYF

d_call: -
v_call: TRBV10-2
j_call: TRBJ2-7
clone_size: -
cdr3_nt: TGCGCCAGCAGTGAATTTTCGAGAGGGACCTACGAGCAGTACTTC
cdr3_aa: CASSEFSRGTYEQYF

d_call: -
v_call: TRBV19
j_call: TRBJ2-1
clone_size: -
cdr3_nt: TGTGCCAGTACGGTGGGGGGGCTCTACAATGAGCAGTTCTTC
cdr3_aa: CASTVGGLYNEQFF

d_call: TRBD1
v_call: TRBV7-8
j_call: TRBJ1-4
clone_size: -
cdr3_nt: TGTGCCAGCAGCAGCCCGACAGGGGAGGGGGAAAAACTGTTTTTT
cdr3_aa: CASSSPTGEGEKLFF

d_call: -
v_call: TRBV25-1
j_call: TRBJ2-7
clone_size: -
cdr3_nt: TGTGCCAGCAGTCCGCAAGGGGACACAAACTCCTACGAGCAGTACTTC
cdr3_aa: CASSPQGDTNSYEQYF

d_call: -
v_call: TRBV6-6
j_call: TRBJ1-1
clone_size: -
cdr3_nt: TGTGCCAGCAGTTATCGCCAGGCGAACACTGAAGCTTTCTTT
cdr3_aa: CASSYRQANTEAFF

d_call: -
v_call: TRBV6-1
j_call: TRBJ1-1
clone_size: -
cdr3_nt: TGTGCCAGCAGTGGTTGGACAGCAGGTGTAAACACTGAAGCTTTCTTT
cdr3_aa: CASSGWTAGVNTEAFF

d_call: -
v_call: TRBV7-9
j_call: TRBJ2-7
clone_size: -
cdr3_nt: TGTGCCAGCAGCTCAGACGTTTCCCCCTACGAGCAGTACTTC
cdr3_aa: CASSSDVSPYEQYF

d_call: -
v_call: TRBV7-6
j_call: TRBJ2-1
clone_size: -
cdr3_nt: TGTGCCAGCAGCGGAACTAGGGGGGGGGCGGGTGAGCAGTTCTTC
cdr3_aa: CASSGTRGGAGEQFF

d_call: -
v_call: TRBV5-1
j_call: TRBJ2-7
clone_size: -
cdr3_nt: TGCGCCAGCAGCTTGGGCCCTAGTGGGGGCTACGAGCAGTACTTC
cdr3_aa: CASSLGPSGGYEQYF

d_call: -
v_call: TRBV5-5
j_call: TRBJ2-2
clone_size: -
cdr3_nt: TGTGCCAGCAGCTTGGTTTCTCGGACCGGGGAGCTGTTTTTT
cdr3_aa: CASSLVSRTGELFF

d_call: TRBD1
v_call: TRBV18
j_call: TRBJ1-1
clone_size: -
cdr3_nt: TGTGCCAGCTCACCTTCAGGGGGAGTGAACACTGAAGCTTTCTTT
cdr3_aa: CASSPSGGVNTEAFF

d_call: -
v_call: TRBV4-3
j_call: TRBJ1-3
clone_size: -
cdr3_nt: TGCGCCAGCAGCCAAGAATGGGTTGGAAACACCATATATTTT
cdr3_aa: CASSQEWVGNTIYF

d_call: TRBD1
v_call: TRBV5-1
j_call: TRBJ2-7
clone_size: -
cdr3_nt: TGCGCCAGCAGCCCACAGGACAGGGGTGGCGAGCAGTACTTC
cdr3_aa: CASSPQDRGGEQYF

d_call: TRBD2
v_call: TRBV6-1
j_call: TRBJ2-7
clone_size: few
cdr3_nt: TGTGCCAGCAGGACCCTAGCGGGGGGGCCAGAGCAGTACTTC
cdr3_aa: CASRTLAGGPEQYF

d_call: -
v_call: TRBV2
j_call: TRBJ2-7
clone_size: -
cdr3_nt: TGTGCCAGCACTCTCGTCAGGGTGGCCTACGAGCAGTACTTC
cdr3_aa: CASTLVRVAYEQYF

d_call: -
v_call: TRBV27
j_call: TRBJ1-1
clone_size: -
cdr3_nt: TGTGCCAGCAGTTTATCGGACAACATGAACACTGAAGCTTTCTTT
cdr3_aa: CASSLSDNMNTEAFF

d_call: TRBD2
v_call: TRBV7-9
j_call: TRBJ2-1
clone_size: -
cdr3_nt: TGTGCCAGCAGCTTAGGCGGGACTAGCGGGGGGGCTGTGACAGATGAGCAGTTCTTC
cdr3_aa: CASSLGGTSGGAVTDEQFF

d_call: TRBD1
v_call: TRBV9
j_call: TRBJ1-2
clone_size: once
cdr3_nt: TGTGCCAGCAGCGTAGGGGACAGGTCTGACTATGGCTACACCTTC
cdr3_aa: CASSVGDRSDYGYTF

d_call: -
v_call: TRBV2
j_call: TRBJ1-2
clone_size: -
cdr3_nt: TGTGCCAGCAGTGAAGTACAGATTTCTGGCTACACCTTC
cdr3_aa: CASSEVQISGYTF

d_call: TRBD1
v_call: TRBV29-1
j_call: TRBJ1-2
clone_size: -
cdr3_nt: TGCAGCGTTTCCGACAGGGCTCCCTATGGCTACACCTTC
cdr3_aa: CSVSDRAPYGYTF

d_call: -
v_call: TRBV2
j_call: TRBJ1-5
clone_size: -
cdr3_nt: TGTGCCAGCAGTGAAACAACCTCGGGGATTGGCAATCAGCCCCAGCATTTT
cdr3_aa: CASSETTSGIGNQPQHF

d_call: -
v_call: TRBV11-1
j_call: TRBJ2-3
clone_size: once
cdr3_nt: TGTGCCAGCCGACAGTTAGGGTTCGGCTTTACAGATACGCAGTATTTT
cdr3_aa: CASRQLGFGFTDTQYF

d_call: -
v_call: TRBV5-1
j_call: TRBJ2-7
clone_size: -
cdr3_nt: TGCGCCAGCAGTCTCTTATTGGGGGGTGCCTCGTACGAGCAGTACTTC
cdr3_aa: CASSLLLGGASYEQYF